The 8 T cell receptor beta chains listed next were all sequenced from one sample in a study of blood T cell repertoires in COVID-19. TCRdb keeps only in-frame clones here, not all; method: immunoSEQ multiplex PCR. Of 250,000 to 300,000 clones detected, 85% to 90% appear once; the ten largest clones hold approximately 10%. The source material was peripheral blood. The receptors derive from a woman younger than 45 with COVID-19, enrolled during active disease.

The gene calls are TRBV27 and TRBJ2-1, with D uncertain. The CDR3 is made up of 15 amino acids. Germline lookup yields CDR1 MNHEY and CDR2 SMNVEV (reference sequence). The V end lost 3 bases, the J end lost 6 bases, and 15 bases lay between the germline ends. The CDR3 region is CASSFTRLVLNEQFF. DNA of the CDR3: TGTGCCAGCAGTTTCACCCGGCTAGTCCTCAATGAGCAGTTCTTC.

The chain recombines TRBV19 with TRBJ1-3; D gene unclear. Germline lookup yields CDR1 LNHDA and CDR2 SQIVND (reference sequence). The CDR3 is 15 amino acids. V lost 8 bases and J lost 0, with 14 bases in between. CDR3 DNA sequence: TGTGCCAGTCTTCCTGGTCTCAGCTCTGGAAACACCATATATTTT. Amino acids: CASLPGLSSGNTIYF.

The V and J genes are TRBV6-6 and TRBJ2-7; 8 bases are a match to TRBD2. CDR1 MNHNY and CDR2 SVGAGI come from the germline V gene (reference sequence). With 10 bases clipped from V and 5 bases from J, the junction kept 19 bases outside the gene matches. This CDR3 is 16 amino acids long. The CDR3 is CATTPRGGAQIHEQYF. DNA for the CDR3: TGTGCCACCACCCCTCGGGGGGGGGCGCAGATCCACGAGCAGTACTTC.

This chain joins TRBV6-5 and TRBJ2-1, with TRBD1 as a possible D gene (5 bases). Trimming cost V 4 bases and J 10 bases, with 14 bases left between them. The CDR3 runs 13 residues. CDR1 and CDR2 (germline): MNHEY, SVGAGI. CDR3 nucleotides: TGTGCCAGCAGTTTGTACATGAACAGGGAGCAGTTCTTC. The encoded protein is CASSLYMNREQFF.

This rearrangement joins TRBV4-1 to TRBJ1-2; D may be TRBD1 (5 bases). Per germline, CDR1 MGHRA and CDR2 YSYEKL. The CDR3 totals 14 residues. Trimming pared 4 bases from V and 6 bases from J, leaving 15 bases between. The CDR3 bases are TGCGCCAGCAGCCCCGCCTCGCGGGGCCATGGCTACACCTTC. Translating it yields CASSPASRGHGYTF.

The chain is built from TRBV27 and TRBJ2-2; 7 bases line up with TRBD1. CDR1 MNHEY and CDR2 SMNVEV come from the germline V gene (reference sequence). Unmatched junction bases numbered 6, after V lost 5 bases and J lost 6 bases. CDR3 length equals 14 residues. The CDR3 spells CASSRRQGAGELFF. CDR3 DNA: TGTGCCAGCAGTAGGCGGCAGGGGGCCGGGGAGCTGTTTTTT.

The chain recombines TRBV2 with TRBJ2-1, with D tentatively TRBD2 (6 bases). V gave up 4 bases and J gave up 9 bases, with 16 bases separating them. This CDR3 has 14 amino acids. Per germline, CDR1 SNHLY and CDR2 FYNNEI. CDR3 DNA sequence: TGTGCCAGCAGTGCCCAGCGGGTTTTCGGTGAGCAGTTCTTC. This codes for CASSAQRVFGEQFF.

The CDR3 sequence is CASREGLAGVSEQFF. The CDR3 coding sequence is TGCGCCAGCAGGGAGGGGCTAGCGGGAGTATCTGAGCAGTTCTTC. J is TRBJ2-1 and V is TRBV5-1, with 10 positions matching TRBD2. This CDR3 is built from 15 residues. Germline assignment: CDR1 SGHRS and CDR2 YFSETQ. Losses at the gene ends were 5 bases for V and 9 bases for J; bases not matched to a gene: 11.